These T cell receptor beta chains were read from a single sample in a study of T cells expressing NK-cell markers. TCRdb re-called the 5' RACE reads; one entry per CDR3 protein, DNA not given. This table lists roughly 390,000 distinct CDR3 sequences. Sequencing was carried out using blood T cells: a sorted CD56 or NKG2C T cell subset, CD4+ or CD8+ T cells, or bulk PBMC T cells (not recorded which). The receptors were gathered from a man aged 18-69 years in good health. CDR3s include the opening cysteine and the closing phenylalanine or tryptophan.

J gene: TRBJ2-2; V gene: TRBV7-2; CDR3 protein: CASSLAQYRTPNTGELFF
J gene: TRBJ1-4; V gene: TRBV10-3; CDR3 protein: CAISEGRDRGRGGEKLFF
J gene: TRBJ2-5; V gene: TRBV5-1; CDR3 protein: CASSVTESQETQYF
J gene: TRBJ2-1; V gene: TRBV6-2/TRBV6-3; CDR3 protein: CASSKAGEYNEQFF
J gene: TRBJ2-2; V gene: TRBV14; CDR3 protein: CASSQFTGLGTGELFF
J gene: TRBJ2-7; V gene: TRBV20-1; CDR3 protein: CSARDPNRVTYEQYF
J gene: TRBJ2-1; V gene: TRBV12-3/TRBV12-4; CDR3 protein: CASSRLAGTPDEQFF
J gene: TRBJ1-5; V gene: TRBV3-1; CDR3 protein: CASSQDSGIGQPQHF
J gene: TRBJ2-5; V gene: TRBV12-3/TRBV12-4; CDR3 protein: CASSPAAHGGETQYF
J gene: TRBJ2-3; V gene: TRBV18; CDR3 protein: CASSRLPGQTTDTQYF
J gene: TRBJ2-1; V gene: TRBV5-1; CDR3 protein: CASSLQGGRDNEQFF
J gene: TRBJ1-5; V gene: TRBV15; CDR3 protein: CATSKSGGVGNQPQHF
J gene: TRBJ2-1; V gene: TRBV7-9; CDR3 protein: CASSLVVTIYNEQFF
J gene: TRBJ2-2; V gene: TRBV11-2; CDR3 protein: CASSLRRPRDSHTGELFF
J gene: TRBJ1-5; V gene: TRBV27; CDR3 protein: CASSLGTGLSNQPQHF
J gene: TRBJ2-3; V gene: TRBV18; CDR3 protein: CASSPQELLGGTDTQYF
J gene: TRBJ2-1; V gene: TRBV5-5; CDR3 protein: CASSLGGTSGTYNEQFF
J gene: TRBJ2-4; V gene: TRBV28; CDR3 protein: CASTSSGIAKNIQYF
J gene: TRBJ1-2; V gene: TRBV12-3/TRBV12-4; CDR3 protein: CASSLSYGYTF
J gene: TRBJ2-3; V gene: TRBV18; CDR3 protein: CASSRRLAGGPDTQYF
J gene: TRBJ1-1; V gene: TRBV7-9; CDR3 protein: CASSPSGTTNTEAFF
J gene: TRBJ2-3; V gene: TRBV12-1; CDR3 protein: CASSFGEGTDTQYF
J gene: TRBJ1-6; V gene: TRBV7-8; CDR3 protein: CASSLRDRAFSYNSPLHF
J gene: TRBJ2-2; V gene: TRBV6-5; CDR3 protein: CASSSSGGATGELFF
J gene: TRBJ2-5; V gene: TRBV11-2; CDR3 protein: CASSSQVRGAGETQYF
J gene: TRBJ1-1; V gene: TRBV7-2; CDR3 protein: CASSRQGRGEAFF
J gene: TRBJ2-5; V gene: TRBV5-1; CDR3 protein: CASSFGGVGETQYF